The present TCR beta chain was sequenced within a study of blood T cell repertoires in COVID-19. The CDR3 runs to 14 residues. Germline values: CDR1 SGHAT, CDR2 FQNNGV. The V segment lost 5 bases and the J segment 4 bases; nucleotides outside the gene matches: 5. In the original workflow: The authors estimated nucleated cell counts from reference gene primer amplification. Assay: immunoSEQ multiplex PCR; the TCRdb copy retains only in-frame clones and omits some. Clonal size and the V and J genes are those of that table, whereas D and trimming came from the DNA. Here the sample spans some 150,000 clones, 89% being singletons.

Specimen: peripheral blood. The TCR comes from a human donor in a cohort sampled during active COVID-19. The chain links TRBV11-2 to TRBJ1-1, with 9 bases fitting TRBD1. For the CDR3, the DNA is TGTGCCAGCAGCGAGACAGGGGGTGTCACTGAAGCTTTCTTT. The encoded protein is CASSETGGVTEAFF.